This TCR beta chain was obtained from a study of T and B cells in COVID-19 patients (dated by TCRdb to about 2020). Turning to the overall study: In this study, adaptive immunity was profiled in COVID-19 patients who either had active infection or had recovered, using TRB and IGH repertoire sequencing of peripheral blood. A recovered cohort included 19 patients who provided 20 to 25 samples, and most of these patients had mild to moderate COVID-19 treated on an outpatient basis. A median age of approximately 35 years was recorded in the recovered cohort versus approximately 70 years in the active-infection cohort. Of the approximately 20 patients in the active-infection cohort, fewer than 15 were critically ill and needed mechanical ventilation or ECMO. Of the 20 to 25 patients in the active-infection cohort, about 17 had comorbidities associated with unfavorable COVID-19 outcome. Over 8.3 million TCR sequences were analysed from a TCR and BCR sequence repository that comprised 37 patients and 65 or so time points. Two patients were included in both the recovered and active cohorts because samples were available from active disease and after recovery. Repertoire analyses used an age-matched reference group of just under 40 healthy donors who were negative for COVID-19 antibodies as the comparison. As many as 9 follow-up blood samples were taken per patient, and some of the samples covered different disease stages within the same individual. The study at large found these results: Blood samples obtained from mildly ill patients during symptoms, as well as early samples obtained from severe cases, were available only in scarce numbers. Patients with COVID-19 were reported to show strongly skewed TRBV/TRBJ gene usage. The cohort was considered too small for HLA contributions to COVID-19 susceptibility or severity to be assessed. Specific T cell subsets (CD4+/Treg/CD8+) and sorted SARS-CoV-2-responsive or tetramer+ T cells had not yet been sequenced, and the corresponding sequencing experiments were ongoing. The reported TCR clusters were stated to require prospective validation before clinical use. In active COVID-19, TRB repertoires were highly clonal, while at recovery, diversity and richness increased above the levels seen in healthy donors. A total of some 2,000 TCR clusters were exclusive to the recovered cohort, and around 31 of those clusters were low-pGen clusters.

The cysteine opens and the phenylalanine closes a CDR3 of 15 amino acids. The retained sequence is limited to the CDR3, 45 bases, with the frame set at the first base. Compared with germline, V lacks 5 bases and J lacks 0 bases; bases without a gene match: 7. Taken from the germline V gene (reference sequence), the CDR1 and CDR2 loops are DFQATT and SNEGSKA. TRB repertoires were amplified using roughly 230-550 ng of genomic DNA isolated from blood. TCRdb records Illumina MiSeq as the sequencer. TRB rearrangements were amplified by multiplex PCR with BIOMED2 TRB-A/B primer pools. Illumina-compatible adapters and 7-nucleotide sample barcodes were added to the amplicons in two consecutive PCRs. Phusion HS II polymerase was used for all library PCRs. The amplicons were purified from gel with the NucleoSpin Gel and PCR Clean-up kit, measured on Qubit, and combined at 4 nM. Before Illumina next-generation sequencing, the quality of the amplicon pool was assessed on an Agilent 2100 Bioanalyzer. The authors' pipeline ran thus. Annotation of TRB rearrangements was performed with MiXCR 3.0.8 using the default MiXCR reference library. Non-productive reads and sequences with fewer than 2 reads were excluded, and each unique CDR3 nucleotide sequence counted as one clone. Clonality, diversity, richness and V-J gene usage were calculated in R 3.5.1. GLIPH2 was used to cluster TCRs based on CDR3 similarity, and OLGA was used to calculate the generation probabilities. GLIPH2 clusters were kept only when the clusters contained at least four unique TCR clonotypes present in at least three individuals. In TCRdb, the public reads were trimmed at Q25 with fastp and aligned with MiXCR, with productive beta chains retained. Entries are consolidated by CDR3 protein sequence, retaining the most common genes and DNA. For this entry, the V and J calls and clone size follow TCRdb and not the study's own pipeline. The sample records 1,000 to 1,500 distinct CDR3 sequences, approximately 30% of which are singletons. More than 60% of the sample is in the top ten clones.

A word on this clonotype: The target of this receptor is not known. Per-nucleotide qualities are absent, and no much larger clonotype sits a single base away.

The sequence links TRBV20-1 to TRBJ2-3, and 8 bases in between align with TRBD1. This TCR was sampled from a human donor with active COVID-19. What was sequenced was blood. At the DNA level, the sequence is TGCAGTGCTCAATTACAGGGGGTCAGCACAGATACGCAGTATTTT. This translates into CSAQLQGVSTDTQYF.